This T cell receptor (beta chain) was recorded in a study of read filtering for tumor transcriptome and immune sequencing. Notes on the study in general: Correlation between methods rose after single-read clonotypes were removed.

V trimming: 5 bases; J trimming: 3 bases; junction bases outside the gene matches: 7. Germline V gene lookup returns CDR1 SGHNT and CDR2 YENEEA. This CDR3 region has 16 residues. Molecular barcoded adaptors covering alpha/delta and beta/gamma chains were used on about 0.4 ug RNA. TCRdb independently ran MiXCR on the reads; one entry per CDR3 protein. The sample contains approximately 140,000 distinct CDR3 sequences, over 10% of which appear only once. Worth noting for this clonotype: Its antigen is unknown.

The sequence came from a donor aged 40 or older with multiple myeloma. The sequenced sample was a population of CD138-negative cells sorted from bone marrow. The chain has TRBV11-3 and TRBJ2-1; 10 nucleotides match TRBD2. CDR3 in amino acids: CASSPGLASYYNEQFF. As DNA, the CDR3 is TGTGCCAGCAGCCCGGGACTAGCGAGCTACTACAATGAGCAGTTCTTC.